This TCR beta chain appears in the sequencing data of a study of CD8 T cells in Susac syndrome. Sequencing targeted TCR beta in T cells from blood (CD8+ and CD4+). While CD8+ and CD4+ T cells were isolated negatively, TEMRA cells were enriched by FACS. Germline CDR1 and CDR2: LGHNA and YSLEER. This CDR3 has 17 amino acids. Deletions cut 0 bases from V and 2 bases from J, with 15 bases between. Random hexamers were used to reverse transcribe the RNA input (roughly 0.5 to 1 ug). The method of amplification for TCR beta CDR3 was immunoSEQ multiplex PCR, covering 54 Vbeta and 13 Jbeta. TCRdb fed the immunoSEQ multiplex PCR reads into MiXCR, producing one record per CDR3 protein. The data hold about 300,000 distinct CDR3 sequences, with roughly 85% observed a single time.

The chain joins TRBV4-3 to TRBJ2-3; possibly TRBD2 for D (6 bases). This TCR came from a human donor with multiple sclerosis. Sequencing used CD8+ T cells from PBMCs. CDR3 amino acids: CASSQDATGGTTDTQYF. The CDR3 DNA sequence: TGCGCCAGCAGCCAAGATGCTACAGGCGGGACCACAGATACGCAGTATTTT.